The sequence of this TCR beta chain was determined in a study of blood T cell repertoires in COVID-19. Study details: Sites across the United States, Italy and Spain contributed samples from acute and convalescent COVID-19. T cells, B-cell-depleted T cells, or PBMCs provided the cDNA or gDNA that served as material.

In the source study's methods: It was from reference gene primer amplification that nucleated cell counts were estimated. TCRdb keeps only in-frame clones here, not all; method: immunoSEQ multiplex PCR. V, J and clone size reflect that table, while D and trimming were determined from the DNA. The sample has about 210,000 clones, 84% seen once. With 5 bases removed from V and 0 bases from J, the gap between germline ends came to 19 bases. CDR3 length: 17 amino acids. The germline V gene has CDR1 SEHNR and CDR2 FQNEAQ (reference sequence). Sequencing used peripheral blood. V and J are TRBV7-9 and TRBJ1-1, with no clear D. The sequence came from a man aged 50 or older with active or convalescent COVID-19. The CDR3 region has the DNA TGTGCCAGCAGCGTTACACCTTACCCTCTTCTGAACACTGAAGCTTTCTTT. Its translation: CASSVTPYPLLNTEAFF.